Listed below are T cell receptor beta chains from one sample, sequenced in a study of T cell changes during pregnancy in multiple sclerosis. Libraries were prepared by immunoSEQ multiplex PCR; TCRdb keeps only in-frame clonotypes and omits some of them. The profile shows some 79,000 clones, around nine tenths of them singletons. The source material was CD4+ T cells from peripheral blood mononuclear cells, sampled in the second trimester of pregnancy. The receptors here all came from a female donor with multiple sclerosis, enrolled in a pregnancy study. CDR3s include the opening cysteine and the closing phenylalanine or tryptophan. A D gene is named only where the DNA matches it firmly. Size is stated for part of the rows, as once, few or many counts, or as a class when the clone is expanded.

V gene	D gene	J gene	clone size	CDR3 protein	CDR3 DNA
TRBV6-5	TRBD1	TRBJ1-3	-	CASRRDRTSGNTIYF	TGTGCCAGCAGAAGGGACAGAACATCTGGAAACACCATATATTTT
TRBV5-1	TRBD2	TRBJ2-1	-	CASSLGLAGGDEQFF	TGCGCCAGCAGCTTGGGCCTAGCGGGAGGGGATGAGCAGTTCTTC
TRBV6-5	-	TRBJ2-3	-	CASSPTWSRTDTQYF	TGTGCCAGCAGCCCTACTTGGAGCCGCACAGATACGCAGTATTTT
TRBV18	TRBD1	TRBJ1-2	-	CASSPTGQGQYGYTF	TGTGCCAGCTCACCGACGGGACAGGGACAATATGGCTACACCTTC
TRBV18	TRBD2	TRBJ2-2	-	CASSRTSGAGGELFF	TGTGCCAGCTCCCGGACTAGCGGGGCTGGCGGGGAGCTGTTTTTT
TRBV18	TRBD1	TRBJ1-3	-	CASSSYRDRGTGNTIYF	TGTGCCAGCTCAAGCTACCGGGACAGGGGGACTGGAAACACCATATATTTT
TRBV19	-	TRBJ1-6	-	CASSIRGKSSYNSPLHF	TGTGCCAGTAGTATTAGAGGGAAAAGCTCCTATAATTCACCCCTCCACTTT
TRBV9	-	TRBJ1-1	-	CASSVVTGQDTEAFF	TGTGCCAGCAGCGTAGTTACCGGTCAGGACACTGAAGCTTTCTTT
TRBV18	TRBD1	TRBJ1-3	once	CASSPKTGGGNTIYF	TGTGCCAGCTCACCAAAGACAGGGGGCGGAAACACCATATATTTT
TRBV15	TRBD2	TRBJ2-2	-	CATSRVLAGTGELFF	TGTGCCACCAGCAGAGTCCTAGCGGGCACCGGGGAGCTGTTTTTT
TRBV5-6	TRBD1	TRBJ2-1	-	CASSGRTGFYNEQFF	TGTGCCAGCAGCGGCCGGACAGGGTTCTACAATGAGCAGTTCTTC
TRBV28	-	TRBJ2-4	-	CASSRVRGRKNIQYF	TGTGCCAGCAGCCGTGTCCGGGGGAGAAAAAACATTCAGTACTTC
TRBV7-9	-	TRBJ1-3	-	CASSLPGVHSGNTIYF	TGTGCCAGCAGCCTCCCCGGGGTCCACTCTGGAAACACCATATATTTT
TRBV6-5	TRBD2	TRBJ2-3	-	CASSPLAGEGTQYF	TGTGCCAGCAGTCCGCTAGCGGGAGAAGGTACGCAGTATTTT
TRBV11-2	-	TRBJ2-3	-	CASSHLGRGKSTDTQYF	TGTGCCAGCAGCCATCTAGGACGGGGGAAGAGCACAGATACGCAGTATTTT
TRBV7-2	-	TRBJ2-5	-	CASSLAGETQYF	TGTGCCAGCAGCTTGGCAGGAGAGACCCAGTACTTC
TRBV2	TRBD1	TRBJ1-4	-	CASRGVPNTGAAKLFF	TGTGCCAGCAGGGGGGTCCCGAACACAGGGGCGGCTAAACTGTTTTTT
TRBV10-3	-	TRBJ2-2	-	CAISESWNRATGELFF	TGTGCCATCAGTGAGTCGTGGAACAGGGCCACCGGGGAGCTGTTTTTT
TRBV11-3	-	TRBJ2-4	-	CASTAPGVDIQYF	TGTGCCAGTACCGCCCCGGGTGTAGACATTCAGTACTTC
TRBV7-2	-	TRBJ2-1	-	CASSPSVDNEQFF	TGTGCCAGCAGTCCGTCCGTAGACAATGAGCAGTTCTTC
TRBV7-6	-	TRBJ2-2	-	CASSLLPRGNTGELFF	TGTGCCAGCAGCTTACTCCCACGGGGTAACACCGGGGAGCTGTTTTTT
TRBV6-6	-	TRBJ1-5	-	CASSFQGINQPQHF	TGTGCCAGCAGTTTCCAGGGGATAAATCAGCCCCAGCATTTT
TRBV4-1	TRBD1	TRBJ2-5	-	CASSLGQGAGWETQYF	TGCGCCAGCAGCCTTGGACAGGGGGCGGGCTGGGAGACCCAGTACTTC
TRBV6-5	TRBD1	TRBJ2-3	once	CASSYGQGQVGQYF	TGTGCCAGCAGTTACGGACAGGGGCAAGTGGGGCAGTATTTT
TRBV10-3	TRBD1	TRBJ1-2	few	CAIRGDRDNYGYTF	TGTGCCATCAGGGGGGACAGGGATAACTATGGCTACACCTTC
TRBV7-6	-	TRBJ1-1	-	CASSLTQGNTEAFF	TGTGCCAGCAGCCTGACCCAGGGCAACACTGAAGCTTTCTTT
TRBV27	TRBD1	TRBJ1-1	once	CASSWRQGVVGTEAFF	TGTGCCAGCAGTTGGAGACAGGGGGTTGTAGGTACTGAAGCTTTCTTT
TRBV6-5	TRBD1	TRBJ2-7	-	CASSKLTGGRYEQYF	TGTGCCAGCAGTAAGTTGACAGGGGGCCGCTACGAGCAGTACTTC
TRBV27	TRBD1	TRBJ1-6	-	CASSLAGQGNSPLHF	TGTGCCAGCAGTTTAGCGGGACAGGGGAATTCACCCCTCCACTTT
TRBV6-6	-	TRBJ2-3	-	CASSLLSTDTQYF	TGTGCCAGCAGTCTCCTTAGCACAGATACGCAGTATTTT
TRBV28	-	TRBJ2-3	-	CASTGETDTQYF	TGTGCCAGCACGGGGGAGACAGATACGCAGTATTTT